The 12 T cell receptor beta chains presented below share a single source sample, sequenced in a study of blood T cell repertoires in COVID-19. The method was immunoSEQ multiplex PCR; TCRdb's version includes in-frame clones alone and lacks a portion of them. The sample lists tens of thousands of clones; just over 85% were seen once. The specimen was peripheral blood. These receptors came from a man younger than 40 with acute or convalescent COVID-19.

The rearrangement uses TRBV7-8 and TRBJ1-2; 9 positions agree with TRBD1. This CDR3 is built from 15 residues. V lost 5 bases to trimming and J lost 1 base; unmatched junction nucleotides: 5. CDR1 is SGHVS and CDR2 is FQNEAQ in the germline V gene. The CDR3 is CASSKGQGRNYGYTF. CDR3 nucleotide sequence: TGTGCCAGCAGCAAGGGACAGGGCCGTAACTATGGCTACACCTTC. The whole variable domain, filled in from reference TRBV7-8 and TRBJ1-2, reads GAGVSQSPRYKVAKRGQDVALRCDPISGHVSLFWYQQALGQGPEFLTYFQNEAQLDKSGLPSDRFFAERPEGSVSTLKIQRTQQEDSAVYLCASSKGQGRNYGYTFGSGTRLTVV.

The V call is TRBV27, the J call TRBJ1-1; 7 nucleotides line up with TRBD1. CDR3 size: 16 residues. CDR1 and CDR2 (germline): MNHEY, SMNVEV (reference sequence). Trimming cost V 5 bases and J 4 bases; bases outside gene matches: 13. The DNA of the CDR3 is TGTGCCAGCAGTCCCTACCCACAGGGGCTGGGCACTGAAGCTTTCTTT. Translation: CASSPYPQGLGTEAFF.

This chain links TRBV12-3 or TRBV12-4 with TRBJ1-6; D remains unclear. V shed 3 bases and J shed 6 bases, with 6 bases lying between them. CDR3 size: 13 residues. Written as DNA, the CDR3 is TGTGCCAGCAGTTTTTACAGTAATTCACCCCTCCACTTT. Its translation is CASSFYSNSPLHF.

The chain joins TRBV30 to TRBJ2-2, with 10 bases that match TRBD2. CDR3 length equals 16 residues. Trimming cost V 3 bases and J 6 bases; bases outside gene matches: 10. Germline V gene sequence: CDR1 GTSNPN, CDR2 SVGIG (reference sequence). The CDR3 loop is CAWSNPGTSAAGELFF. CDR3 nucleotides: TGTGCCTGGAGCAACCCAGGGACTAGCGCGGCCGGGGAGCTGTTTTTT.

The V gene is TRBV3-1 (or the pseudogene TRBV3-2), the J gene TRBJ2-7, with TRBD2 matching 8 bases. This CDR3 contains 15 residues. The germline CDR1 and CDR2 sequences are LGHDT and YNNKEL (reference sequence). V shed 4 bases and J 0 bases; nucleotides not matched to a gene: 5. The CDR3 reads CASSPGLGYSYEQYF. The CDR3 DNA sequence: TGTGCCAGCAGCCCGGGACTAGGTTACTCCTACGAGCAGTACTTC.

CDR3 sequence (DNA): TGTGCCAGCAATACATATGACCCGACAGGGGGCCCGCTAGAGACCCAGTACTTC. Translated: CASNTYDPTGGPLETQYF. The chain combines TRBV28 with TRBJ2-5, with 10 bases aligning to TRBD1. Germline loops: CDR1 MDHEN, CDR2 SYDVKM. Germline trimming cut 7 bases from V and 4 bases from J; bases unmatched to any gene: 18. The CDR3 sequence is 18 residues long.

The chain carries TRBV10-2 and TRBJ1-6; 7 nucleotides line up with TRBD1. CDR1 is WSHSY and CDR2 is SAAADI in the germline V gene. The CDR3 sequence is 14 residues long. The V segment lost 5 bases and the J segment 7 bases; nucleotides outside the gene matches: 5. CDR3 sequence (DNA): TGCGCCAGCAGTCCGGACAGGCGAAATTCACCCCTCCACTTT. Translating it yields CASSPDRRNSPLHF.

The rearrangement joins TRBV19 to TRBJ2-3; TRBD2 matches 8 bases. In germline, CDR1 is LNHDA, CDR2 SQIVND (reference sequence). The J segment lost 5 bases and the V segment lost 8 bases, leaving 6 bases of the junction unmatched. This CDR3 has 13 residues. DNA for the CDR3: TGTGCCAGTGGCTCGGGACTAGGAGATACGCAGTATTTT. It translates to CASGSGLGDTQYF.

This chain connects TRBV19 to TRBJ2-3; weak D call: TRBD1 (6 bases). Looked up from germline, CDR1 is LNHDA and CDR2 is SQIVND (reference sequence). The CDR3 is 15 amino acids. The V gene lost 3 bases and the J gene lost 0 bases, with 10 bases spanning the gap. This CDR3 is CASSIRDISTDTQYF. The CDR3 nucleotides read TGTGCCAGTAGTATTCGGGACATTAGCACAGATACGCAGTATTTT.

V usage is TRBV6-1 and J usage is TRBJ1-1; tentative D call: TRBD1 (6 bases). The CDR3 runs to 18 residues. Deletions cut 2 bases from V and 3 bases from J, with 22 bases between. The germline gives CDR1 MNHNS, CDR2 SASEGT. This chain's CDR3 is CASSEKRTALYSHTEAFF. CDR3 DNA sequence: TGTGCCAGCAGTGAAAAGCGGACAGCCCTCTATTCCCACACTGAAGCTTTCTTT.

J is TRBJ1-4 and V is TRBV6-5; no definite D call. CDR1 MNHEY and CDR2 SVGAGI come from the germline V gene. V lost 5 bases to trimming and J lost 8 bases, with 12 bases between them. The CDR3 has 13 amino acids. For the CDR3, the DNA is TGTGCCAGCAGTAAACCCCCGGAGGAAAAACTGTTTTTT. Translating it yields CASSKPPEEKLFF.

The rearrangement uses TRBV5-5 and TRBJ1-5; the match to TRBD1 covers 12 bases. Trimming removed 1 base from V and 6 bases from J; junction bases left unmatched: 8. CDR1 is SGHKS and CDR2 is YYEKEE in the germline V gene (reference sequence). There are 17 residues in the CDR3. CDR3 DNA: TGTGCCAGCAGCTTGAACCTAGGGACAGGGGGCGGTCAGCCCCAGCATTTT. It is translated as CASSLNLGTGGGQPQHF.